One and the same sample provided the 27 T cell receptor beta chains below, sequenced in a study of T cell responses to AZD1222 COVID-19 vaccine (dated by TCRdb to the early 2020s). Libraries were built with the immunoSEQ multiplex PCR assay. TCRdb obtained this table from immuneACCESS and retained in-frame rearrangements with V and J assigned. These tables miss some clones; where compared with another copy, unresolved V genes account for less than half of the shortfall, and the remainder is unexplained. This sample has tens of thousands of clones in its table, and around 90% of those were observed once. The ten largest clonotypes hold approximately 5.4% of the sample. The sample's time point, from its label and the paper: baseline before first vaccination. The meaning of the sample's treatment or condition label: meningococcal conjugate vaccine given as trial control. The specimen comprised peripheral blood, sampled on day 0 of MenACWY control vaccination. The receptors stem from an adult in good health.

This chain links TRBV13 with TRBJ1-5; 7 positions agree with TRBD1. Germline lookup yields CDR1 PRHDT and CDR2 FYEKMQ (reference sequence). The CDR3 totals 14 residues. The J segment lost 7 bases and the V segment lost 6 bases, leaving 9 bases of the junction unmatched. CDR3 sequence reads: CASSKRQGGQPQHF. The DNA of the CDR3 is TGTGCCAGCAGTAAGAGACAGGGCGGCCAGCCCCAGCATTTT.

The chain employs TRBV25-1 and TRBJ2-5, with a possible D match to TRBD1 (6 bases). The CDR3 has 14 residues. Trimming took off 6 bases at V and 5 bases at J, with 16 bases between the two ends. The V gene's germline CDR1 is MGHDK and CDR2 SYGVNS. CDR3 coding DNA: TGTGCCAGCAGCTCCCACACAGGGTGGGAGACCCAGTACTTC. This translates into CASSSHTGWETQYF.

The gene calls are TRBV7-6 and TRBJ2-5; no reliable D call. From germline, CDR1 is SGHVS and CDR2 FNYEAQ. Trimming left V 4 bases short and J 7 bases short, with 10 bases between. The CDR3 loop spans 12 amino acids. This chain's CDR3 is CASSSPPGTQYF. CDR3 DNA: TGTGCCAGCAGCTCTCCCCCCGGGACCCAGTACTTC.

The gene calls are TRBV5-1 and TRBJ1-6; D gene unclear. V was clipped by 0 bases and J by 10 bases, with 11 bases between them. CDR1 and CDR2 (germline): SGHRS, YFSETQ. The CDR3 extends over 14 amino acids. In DNA form, the CDR3 reads TGCGCCAGCAGCTTGGCAGGTCCTGGATCACCCCTCCACTTT. Translating gives CASSLAGPGSPLHF.

The chain is built from TRBV12-3 or TRBV12-4 and TRBJ2-3; D may be TRBD2 (6 bases). The CDR3 is made up of 12 amino acids. The ends were cut back, 6 bases at V and 6 bases at J, with 10 bases in the middle. The CDR3 DNA reads as TGTGCCAGCAGGCTAGCGTCGGATACGCAGTATTTT. As protein: CASRLASDTQYF.

V and J are TRBV6-5 and TRBJ2-7; D unclear. CDR1 is MNHEY and CDR2 is SVGAGI in the germline V gene. Trimming removed 7 bases at V and 5 bases at J, with 6 bases between. The CDR3 contains 10 residues. CDR3 coding DNA: TGTGCCAGCAATGGTAACGAGCAGTACTTC. Protein sequence: CASNGNEQYF.

V and J are TRBV15 and TRBJ2-3; the match to TRBD2 covers 11 bases. The CDR3 extends over 18 amino acids. The J segment lost 1 base and the V segment lost 1 base, leaving 7 bases of the junction unmatched. Per germline, CDR1 LNHNV and CDR2 YYDKDF (reference sequence). Written as DNA, the CDR3 is TGTGCCACCAGCAGAGCCCTAGCGGGGGGCCGACGCACAGATACGCAGTATTTT. This translates into CATSRALAGGRRTDTQYF.

This chain connects TRBV7-9 to TRBJ2-2; TRBD2 matches at 13 bases. Per germline, CDR1 SEHNR and CDR2 FQNEAQ (reference sequence). The CDR3 has 15 amino acids. V was pared by 3 bases and J by 6 bases, with 1 base of the junction left unmatched. Here the CDR3 DNA reads TGTGCCAGCAGCTTGGGGACTAGCGGGGCCGGGGAGCTGTTTTTT. As protein: CASSLGTSGAGELFF.

V and J are TRBV25-1 and TRBJ1-6; D unclear. Trimming stripped 1 base from V and 10 bases from J, with 11 bases between. The CDR3 loop spans 14 amino acids. Germline V gives CDR1 MGHDK, CDR2 SYGVNS. CDR3 DNA: TGTGCCAGCAGTGAATCGTCAGGCGAGTCACCCCTCCACTTT. Translation: CASSESSGESPLHF.

This clone was counted a few times. CDR3 loop: CASSYRGLWDQPQHF. DNA of the CDR3: TGTGCCAGTAGTTACAGGGGGCTTTGGGATCAGCCCCAGCATTTT. V gene TRBV19 combines with J gene TRBJ1-5; 9 bases match TRBD1. V shed 5 bases and J 5 bases; nucleotides not matched to a gene: 7. The CDR3 covers 15 residues. CDR1 LNHDA and CDR2 SQIVND come from the germline V gene (reference sequence).

This chain uses TRBV28 with TRBJ1-2, with 8 bases aligning to TRBD1. The CDR3 runs 14 residues. Germline-derived CDR1 and CDR2 are MDHEN and SYDVKM. The CDR3 loop is CAPKGQQGARGYTF. The CDR3 DNA is TGTGCTCCAAAAGGACAGCAGGGGGCGCGGGGCTACACCTTC.

The rearrangement uses TRBV4-3 and TRBJ2-7; possibly TRBD2 for D (5 bases). The CDR3 spans 14 residues. CDR1 LGHNA and CDR2 YSLEER come from the germline V gene. V was shortened by 3 bases and J by 2 bases, with 11 bases between the two germline ends. DNA of the CDR3: TGCGCCAGCAGCCACTCCGGAGGAACCTACGAGCAGTACTTC. It is translated as CASSHSGGTYEQYF.

J is TRBJ1-6 and V is TRBV5-1, with no clear D. Germline V gene sequence: CDR1 SGHRS, CDR2 YFSETQ. CDR3 length equals 15 residues. The V and J ends lost 0 bases and 1 base respectively, with 5 bases between them. CDR3 protein: CASSLAQSYNSPLHF. In DNA form, the CDR3 reads TGCGCCAGCAGCTTGGCCCAATCCTATAATTCACCCCTCCACTTT.

This clone showed up just once. J is TRBJ1-1 and V is TRBV4-3; tentatively, D is TRBD1 (6 bases). CDR1 is LGHNA, CDR2 YSLEER, per germline. The CDR3 contains 13 residues. V was clipped by 6 bases and J by 0 bases, with 8 bases between them. CDR3 DNA sequence: TGCGCCAGCAGTCAGGGGATGAACACTGAAGCTTTCTTT. Residues: CASSQGMNTEAFF.

The J gene is TRBJ2-1, the V gene TRBV6-5, with D tentatively TRBD1 (6 bases). The CDR3 is 15 amino acids. The germline gives CDR1 MNHEY, CDR2 SVGAGI. Trimming left V 6 bases short and J 9 bases short, with 21 bases between. The CDR3 DNA reads TGTGCCAGCAGGCGATCCTCAGGGGAAGGGGGTGAGCAGTTCTTC. This translates into CASRRSSGEGGEQFF.

The rearrangement uses TRBV27 and TRBJ2-1; tentatively, D is TRBD1 (6 bases). Between the trimmed V and J ends, which lost 6 bases and 4 bases, there was a span of 16 bases. Germline V lookup: CDR1 MNHEY, CDR2 SMNVEV (reference sequence). The CDR3 has 15 residues. The CDR3 sequence: CASSRQGLRYNEQFF. CDR3 sequence (DNA): TGTGCCAGCAGCCGCCAGGGGTTGCGGTACAATGAGCAGTTCTTC.

CDR3 nucleotides: TGTGCCAGCAGCCCCCCCGGGGGCGATTTACTGACTTCTGGCTACACCTTC. This gives the protein CASSPPGGDLLTSGYTF. This rearrangement joins TRBV27 to TRBJ1-2; D is perhaps TRBD1 (6 bases). CDR3 length: 17 residues. The V and J ends lost 6 bases and 7 bases respectively, with 27 bases between them. Germline V CDR1 and CDR2: MNHEY, SMNVEV (reference sequence).

The J gene is TRBJ1-4, the V gene TRBV2; 7 bases align to TRBD1. Germline V gene lookup returns CDR1 SNHLY and CDR2 FYNNEI. J lost 3 bases, V lost 5 bases, and 3 bases had no gene match. The CDR3 runs to 14 residues. The CDR3 nucleotides are TGTGCCAGCAGTCACAGGGGCGCTAATGAAAAACTGTTTTTT. The encoded protein is CASSHRGANEKLFF.

This clone appeared once. This sequence joins TRBV7-3 and TRBJ2-1, with 10 bases that match TRBD1. The J segment lost 5 bases and the V segment lost 1 base, leaving 2 bases of the junction unmatched. The CDR3 runs 15 residues. Germline V gene data show CDR1 as SGHTA and CDR2 as FQGTGA. Written as DNA, the CDR3 is TGTGCCAGCAGCTTAAGAGGACAGGGGGACAATGAGCAGTTCTTC. As protein: CASSLRGQGDNEQFF.

V is TRBV15 and J is TRBJ2-7; 7 nucleotides line up with TRBD1. CDR3 length: 16 amino acids. Germline V gene lookup returns CDR1 LNHNV and CDR2 YYDKDF (reference sequence). V lost 0 bases, J lost 3 bases, and 8 bases stayed unmatched. The CDR3: CATSRDPETGSYEQYF. The CDR3 DNA is TGTGCCACCAGCAGAGACCCCGAGACAGGGAGCTACGAGCAGTACTTC.

V usage is TRBV27 and J usage is TRBJ2-5; no clear D. V gave up 2 bases and J gave up 2 bases, with 6 bases separating them. CDR1 and CDR2 from the germline V gene are MNHEY and SMNVEV (reference sequence). The CDR3 has 13 amino acids. CDR3 residues: CASSLGWQETQYF. In DNA form, the CDR3 reads TGTGCCAGCAGTTTAGGGTGGCAAGAGACCCAGTACTTC.

The rearrangement links TRBV6-5 to TRBJ2-2; TRBD1 is a possible D gene (5 bases). Germline assignment: CDR1 MNHEY and CDR2 SVGAGI. Trimming shortened V by 5 bases and J by 4 bases, and 8 bases separated the two germline ends. This CDR3 comprises 13 residues. The DNA of the CDR3 is TGTGCCAGCAGTAGGGGTCCCACCGGGGAGCTGTTTTTT. Translation: CASSRGPTGELFF.

V gene TRBV12-3 or TRBV12-4 combines with J gene TRBJ1-1, with D perhaps matching TRBD1 (5 bases). Deletions cut 6 bases from V and 5 bases from J, with 13 bases between. This CDR3 has 13 residues. Written as DNA, the CDR3 is TGTGCCAGCAGCCCTGGGGCTGGGACTGAAGCTTTCTTT. It encodes CASSPGAGTEAFF.

V usage is TRBV19 and J usage is TRBJ2-1; D unclear. The CDR3 spans 11 residues. V lost 3 bases, J lost 7 bases, and 4 bases lay in between. Germline V gene lookup returns CDR1 LNHDA and CDR2 SQIVND (reference sequence). The CDR3 here is CASSILNEQFF. The DNA for the CDR3 is TGTGCCAGTAGTATTCTTAATGAGCAGTTCTTC.

The V and J genes are TRBV3-1 (or the pseudogene TRBV3-2) and TRBJ1-1; D remains ambiguous. Germline values: CDR1 LGHDT, CDR2 YNNKEL (reference sequence). This CDR3 is 14 amino acids long. The V end was cut by 4 bases, the J end by 1 base, with 10 bases between. CDR3 region: CASSRQSPNTEAFF. Here the CDR3 DNA reads TGTGCCAGCAGCCGCCAAAGCCCGAACACTGAAGCTTTCTTT.

The rearrangement uses TRBV25-1 and TRBJ1-5, with TRBD1 matching 9 bases. The CDR3 runs to 15 residues. V was clipped by 4 bases and J by 6 bases; unmatched bases: 7. CDR1 and CDR2 (germline): MGHDK, SYGVNS. The CDR3 DNA sequence: TGTGCCAGCAGTGCGGCGGGACAGGGCGGTCAGCCCCAGCATTTT. It codes for CASSAAGQGGQPQHF.

The chain combines TRBV6-1 with TRBJ1-1, with D possibly matching TRBD1 (6 bases). Trimming took off 0 bases at V and 7 bases at J, with 9 bases between the two ends. The germline V gene has CDR1 MNHNS and CDR2 SASEGT. This CDR3 has 13 residues. DNA of the CDR3: TGTGCCAGCAGTGAAGCTCACAGGGATGAAGCTTTCTTT. Translated: CASSEAHRDEAFF.